The rows below give T cell receptor beta chains drawn from one sample of a study of cytomegalovirus exposure and HLA in healthy donors. Method: immunoSEQ multiplex PCR; TCRdb's copy keeps in-frame clones and lacks some. The sample lists about 130,000 clones; approximately 80% were seen once. Sequencing used PBMCs. The receptors originated from a woman aged 60-75 years in good health and CMV-seronegative. The CDR3 runs from the conserved cysteine through the conserved F or W. A D gene is named only where the DNA matches it firmly. The size entry is marked missing in some rows and otherwise reads once, few, many or a size class.

abundance,v_gene,j_gene,len,d_gene,CDR3aa,CDR3nt
NA,TRBV30,TRBJ1-2,14,NA,CAWTQYVGHYGYTF,TGTGCCTGGACACAATATGTTGGGCATTATGGCTACACCTTC
NA,TRBV27,TRBJ1-2,13,TRBD1,CASSSRQGGGYTF,TGTGCCAGCAGTTCGCGACAGGGCGGTGGCTACACCTTC
once,TRBV30,TRBJ2-6,16,TRBD1,CAWGQGAHTGANVLTF,TGTGCCTGGGGACAGGGGGCGCATACGGGGGCCAACGTCCTGACTTTC
NA,TRBV11-2,TRBJ1-1,12,TRBD1,CASSAQGGEAFF,TGTGCCAGCAGCGCACAGGGGGGTGAAGCTTTCTTT
NA,TRBV28,TRBJ2-5,14,TRBD1,CASSLSDRKETQYF,TGTGCCAGCAGTTTATCGGACAGGAAGGAGACCCAGTACTTC
NA,TRBV11-2,TRBJ2-7,14,NA,CASSLDRPPYEQYF,TGTGCCAGCAGCTTAGACAGGCCGCCCTACGAGCAGTACTTC
NA,TRBV18,TRBJ2-1,16,NA,CASSPTEGTSYNEQFF,TGTGCCAGCTCACCAACGGAGGGTACCTCCTACAATGAGCAGTTCTTC
NA,TRBV5-1,TRBJ2-3,16,TRBD2,CASSAGTSGWRDTQYF,TGCGCCAGCAGCGCGGGGACTAGCGGTTGGAGAGATACGCAGTATTTT
NA,TRBV18,TRBJ1-5,15,TRBD1,CASSPPGTGNQPQHF,TGTGCCAGCTCACCTCCGGGGACAGGGAATCAGCCCCAGCATTTT
NA,TRBV10-2,TRBJ2-5,13,NA,CASSYPPRETQYF,TGCGCCAGCAGTTACCCTCCCCGGGAGACCCAGTACTTC
few,TRBV9,TRBJ2-2,14,NA,CASSVGLNTGELFF,TGTGCCAGCAGCGTTGGCTTAAACACCGGGGAGCTGTTTTTT
NA,TRBV7-2,TRBJ2-2,15,TRBD1,CASSFGTGRTGELFF,TGTGCCAGCAGCTTTGGGACAGGTCGCACCGGGGAGCTGTTTTTT
NA,TRBV7-9,TRBJ1-5,15,NA,CTSSLDMIANQPQHF,TGTACCAGCAGCTTAGACATGATAGCAAATCAGCCCCAGCATTTT
NA,TRBV30,TRBJ1-5,14,NA,CAWSSARVHQPQHF,TGTGCCTGGAGTTCCGCCAGGGTTCATCAGCCCCAGCATTTT
NA,TRBV10-3,TRBJ2-1,15,TRBD2,CAINWGTSGDNEQFF,TGTGCCATCAATTGGGGTACTAGCGGGGACAATGAGCAGTTCTTC
NA,TRBV15,TRBJ1-1,16,TRBD1,CATSRAPGQLNTEAFF,TGTGCCACCAGCCGAGCGCCGGGACAGCTGAACACTGAAGCTTTCTTT
few,TRBV30,TRBJ1-1,13,NA,CAWSVQQNTEAFF,TGTGCCTGGAGTGTACAACAGAACACTGAAGCTTTCTTT
NA,TRBV5-1,TRBJ1-2,14,NA,CASSLGLEAVGYTF,TGCGCCAGCAGCTTGGGTCTAGAGGCGGTTGGCTACACCTTC
NA,TRBV7-8,TRBJ2-7,15,TRBD1,CASSRGQRSSYEQYF,TGTGCCAGCAGCAGGGGACAGAGAAGCTCCTACGAGCAGTACTTC
NA,TRBV30,TRBJ2-1,11,NA,CAWGAYNEQFF,TGTGCCTGGGGGGCTTACAATGAGCAGTTCTTC
few,TRBV30,TRBJ1-1,13,TRBD1,CAWAGQGAIRAFF,TGTGCCTGGGCAGGACAGGGGGCAATCCGAGCTTTCTTT
NA,TRBV6-1,TRBJ2-7,14,NA,CASSPGSGKYEQYF,TGTGCCAGCAGTCCAGGGTCGGGTAAATACGAGCAGTACTTC
NA,TRBV7-3,TRBJ2-7,14,TRBD1,CASSSGQGAYEQYF,TGTGCCAGCAGCTCGGGACAGGGGGCCTACGAGCAGTACTTC
NA,TRBV30,TRBJ1-3,13,NA,CALGRFSGNTIYF,TGTGCCCTGGGGAGGTTCTCTGGAAACACCATATATTTT
few,TRBV2,TRBJ1-2,13,TRBD1,CASSGTGAGGYTF,TGTGCCAGCAGCGGGACAGGGGCTGGTGGCTACACCTTC
NA,TRBV2,TRBJ1-1,14,NA,CASNPTGPNTEAFF,TGTGCCAGCAATCCGACAGGACCGAACACTGAAGCTTTCTTT
NA,TRBV19,TRBJ2-5,17,TRBD2,CASSIGLAGHRQETQYF,TGTGCCAGTAGTATAGGCTTAGCGGGCCACCGCCAAGAGACCCAGTACTTC
few,TRBV10-3,TRBJ2-1,13,NA,CAISIKQGDEQFF,TGTGCCATCAGTATTAAACAGGGAGATGAGCAGTTCTTC
once,TRBV6-6,TRBJ1-2,13,TRBD1,CASRTGTGFGYTF,TGTGCCAGCAGAACCGGGACAGGATTTGGCTACACCTTC
NA,TRBV27,TRBJ1-1,17,NA,CASSLSIGAGRGTEAFF,TGTGCCAGCAGTTTAAGCATTGGGGCAGGGCGGGGCACTGAAGCTTTCTTT
NA,TRBV6-5,TRBJ1-1,12,NA,CASSEAGGGAFF,TGTGCCAGCAGTGAAGCGGGAGGGGGAGCTTTCTTT
NA,TRBV4-2,TRBJ2-7,15,TRBD1,CASSQGSTGEYEQYF,TGTGCCAGCAGCCAAGGATCGACAGGGGAGTACGAGCAGTACTTC
NA,TRBV30,TRBJ1-4,13,NA,CAWTEPGLEKLFF,TGTGCCTGGACTGAACCGGGACTTGAAAAACTGTTTTTT
NA,TRBV6-5,TRBJ1-4,13,NA,CASSQIVGEKLFF,TGTGCCAGCAGTCAGATCGTTGGCGAAAAACTGTTTTTT